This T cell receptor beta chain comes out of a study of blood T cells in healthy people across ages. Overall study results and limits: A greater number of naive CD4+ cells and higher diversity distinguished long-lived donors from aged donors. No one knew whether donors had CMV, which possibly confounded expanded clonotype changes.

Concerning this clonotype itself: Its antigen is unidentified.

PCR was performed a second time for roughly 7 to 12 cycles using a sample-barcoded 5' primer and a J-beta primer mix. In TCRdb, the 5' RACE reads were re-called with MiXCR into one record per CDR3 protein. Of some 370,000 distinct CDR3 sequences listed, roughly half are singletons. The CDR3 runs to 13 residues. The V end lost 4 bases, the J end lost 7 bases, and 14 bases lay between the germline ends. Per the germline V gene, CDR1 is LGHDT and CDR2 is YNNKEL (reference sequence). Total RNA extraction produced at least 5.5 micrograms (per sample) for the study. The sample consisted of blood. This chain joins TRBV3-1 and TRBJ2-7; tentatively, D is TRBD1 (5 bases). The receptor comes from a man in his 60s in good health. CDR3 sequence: CASSPRRGHEQYF. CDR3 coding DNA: TGTGCCAGCAGCCCCAGGCGAGGACATGAGCAGTACTTC.